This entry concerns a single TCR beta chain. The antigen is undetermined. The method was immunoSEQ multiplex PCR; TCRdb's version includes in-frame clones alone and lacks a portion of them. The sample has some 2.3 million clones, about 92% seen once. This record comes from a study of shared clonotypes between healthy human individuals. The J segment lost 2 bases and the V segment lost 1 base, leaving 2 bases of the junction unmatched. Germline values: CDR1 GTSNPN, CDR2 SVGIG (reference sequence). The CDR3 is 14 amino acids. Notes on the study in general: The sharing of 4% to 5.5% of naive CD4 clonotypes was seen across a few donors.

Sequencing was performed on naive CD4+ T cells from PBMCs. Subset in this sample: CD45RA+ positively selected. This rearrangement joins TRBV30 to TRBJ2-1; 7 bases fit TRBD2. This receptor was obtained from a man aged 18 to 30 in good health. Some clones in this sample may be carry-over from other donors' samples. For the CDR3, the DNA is TGTGCCTGGAGTGGCGGGAGTACCTACAATGAGCAGTTCTTC. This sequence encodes CAWSGGSTYNEQFF.